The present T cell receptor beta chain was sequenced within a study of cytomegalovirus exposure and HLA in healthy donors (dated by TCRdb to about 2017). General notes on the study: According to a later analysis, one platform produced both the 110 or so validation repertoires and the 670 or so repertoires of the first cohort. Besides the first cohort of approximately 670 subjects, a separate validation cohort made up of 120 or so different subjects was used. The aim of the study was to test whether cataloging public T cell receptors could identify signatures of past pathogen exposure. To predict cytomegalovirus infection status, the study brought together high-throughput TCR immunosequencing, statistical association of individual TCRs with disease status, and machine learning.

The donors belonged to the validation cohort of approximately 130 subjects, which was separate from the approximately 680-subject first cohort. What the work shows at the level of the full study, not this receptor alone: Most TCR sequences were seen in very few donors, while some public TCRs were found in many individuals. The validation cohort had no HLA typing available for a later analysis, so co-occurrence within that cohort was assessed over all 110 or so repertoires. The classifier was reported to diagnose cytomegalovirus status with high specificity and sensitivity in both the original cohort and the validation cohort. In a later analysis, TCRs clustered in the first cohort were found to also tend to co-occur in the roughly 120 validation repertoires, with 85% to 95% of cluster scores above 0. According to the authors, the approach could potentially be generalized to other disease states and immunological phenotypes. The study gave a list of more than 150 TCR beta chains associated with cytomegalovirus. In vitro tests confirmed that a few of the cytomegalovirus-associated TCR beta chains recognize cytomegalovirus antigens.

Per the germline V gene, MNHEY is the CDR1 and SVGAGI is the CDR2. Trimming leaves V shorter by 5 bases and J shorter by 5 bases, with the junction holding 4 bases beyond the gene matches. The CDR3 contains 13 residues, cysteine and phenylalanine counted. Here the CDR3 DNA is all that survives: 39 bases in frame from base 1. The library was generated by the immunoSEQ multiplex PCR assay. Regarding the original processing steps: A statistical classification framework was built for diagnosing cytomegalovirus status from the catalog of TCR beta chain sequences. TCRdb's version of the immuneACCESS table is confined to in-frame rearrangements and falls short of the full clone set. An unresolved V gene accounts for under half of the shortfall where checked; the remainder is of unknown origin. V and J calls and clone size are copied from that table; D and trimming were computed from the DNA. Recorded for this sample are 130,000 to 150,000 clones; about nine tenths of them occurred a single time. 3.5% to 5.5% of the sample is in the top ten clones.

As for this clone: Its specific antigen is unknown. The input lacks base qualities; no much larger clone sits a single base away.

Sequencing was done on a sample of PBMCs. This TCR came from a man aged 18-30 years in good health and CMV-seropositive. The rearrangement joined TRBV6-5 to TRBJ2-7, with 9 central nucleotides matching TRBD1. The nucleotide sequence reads TGTGCCAGCAGTCGGGGGACAGGGAACGAGCAGTACTTC. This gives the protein CASSRGTGNEQYF.